Sequencing of this T cell receptor (beta chain) was carried out in a study of CD4 and CD8 cells across lung adenocarcinoma regions. The patients had localized lung adenocarcinoma, a non-small cell subtype. TCRdb re-analysed the PCR reads in MiXCR, keeping a single row per CDR3 protein. The sample lists roughly 20,000 distinct CDR3 sequences; about 53% were seen once. This CDR3 comprises 13 residues. Germline V gene lookup returns CDR1 MNHEY and CDR2 SMNVEV (reference sequence). Trimming shortened V by 1 base and J by 8 bases, and 8 bases separated the two germline ends. The sample consisted of CD8+ T cells from the center of a lung tumor. This sequence joins TRBV27 and TRBJ1-4; D remains unclear. This receptor was obtained from a female donor with lung adenocarcinoma. The CD4 and CD8 labels of this study may be unreliable. The CDR3 DNA reads TGTGCCAGCAGTTTATGGGGAGACGAAAAACTGTTTTTT. Its protein product is CASSLWGDEKLFF.